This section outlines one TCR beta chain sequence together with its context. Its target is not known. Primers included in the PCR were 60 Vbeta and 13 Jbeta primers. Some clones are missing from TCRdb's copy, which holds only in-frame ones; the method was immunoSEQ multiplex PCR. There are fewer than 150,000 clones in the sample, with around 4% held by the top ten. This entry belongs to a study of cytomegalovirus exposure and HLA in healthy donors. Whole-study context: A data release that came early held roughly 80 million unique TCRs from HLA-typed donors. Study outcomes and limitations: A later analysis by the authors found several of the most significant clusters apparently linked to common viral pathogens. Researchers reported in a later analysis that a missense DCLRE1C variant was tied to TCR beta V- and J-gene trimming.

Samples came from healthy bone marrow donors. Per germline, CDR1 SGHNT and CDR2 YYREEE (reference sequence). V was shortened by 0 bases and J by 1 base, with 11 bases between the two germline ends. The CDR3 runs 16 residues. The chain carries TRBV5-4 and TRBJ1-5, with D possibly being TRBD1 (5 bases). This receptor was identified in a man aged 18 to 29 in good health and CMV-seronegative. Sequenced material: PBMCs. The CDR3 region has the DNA TGTGCCAGCAGCTTGGACGGGCCAGGGAGCAATCAGCCCCAGCATTTT. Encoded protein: CASSLDGPGSNQPQHF.